The rows below give T cell receptor beta chains drawn from one sample of a study of shared clonotypes between healthy human individuals. Using immunoSEQ multiplex PCR, the repertoire was profiled, and TCRdb retains in-frame clones only, with some absent. The table has hundreds of thousands of clones, over 60% seen once. Sequencing input: PBMCs. The receptors shown here come from a woman in her forties in good health. Some clones in this sample may be carry-over from other donors' samples. CDR3s include the opening cysteine and the closing phenylalanine or tryptophan. The order of the fields is V gene, CDR3 protein.

>TRBV7-9
CASTPRAGEKLFF
>TRBV5-1
CASRRTGNYEQYF
>TRBV5-1
CASSPRDRRNEKLFF
>TRBV30
CAWSVLRFGNTIYF
>TRBV11-3
CASSLTGETQYF
>TRBV9
CASSPGGGAHEQYF
>TRBV29-1
CSVVGGRANTEAFF
>TRBV28
CASTRTTYGYTF
>TRBV10-3
CAISESFTGGRNEQFF
>TRBV28
CASSLVLQGGYEQYF
>TRBV5-4
CASSPGTGRNTEAFF
>TRBV21-1
CASTFLGDRSYGCDSGANVLTF
>TRBV5-1
CASSFQPADSTDTQYF
>TRBV30
CAWSSVNGWSFGELFF
>TRBV10-3
CAISELLSNQPQHF